The present T cell receptor beta chain was sequenced within a study of PD-1 blockade in classical Hodgkin lymphoma. The protocol was immunoSEQ multiplex PCR, while the TCRdb copy is restricted to in-frame clones and leaves out a portion. Seen here are over 20,000 clones, over 75% observed once, and the top ten hold just under 2.5%. Relapses following autologous stem cell transplantation were seen in all patients, with brentuximab vedotin exposure varying. CDR1 and CDR2 (germline): SGHRS, YFSETQ. The CDR3 length is 14 residues. With V trimmed by 3 bases and J by 4 bases, 4 bases remained unmatched. The TCR comes from a human donor with classical Hodgkin lymphoma. This chain uses TRBV5-1 with TRBJ2-7; 10 bases map to TRBD1. Sequences were derived from peripheral blood mononuclear cells (PBMCs), sampled at baseline. The CDR3 nucleotides are TGCGCCAGCAGCTCGACAGGGGGCCGGTACGAGCAGTACTTC. It codes for CASSSTGGRYEQYF.